This T cell receptor beta chain was captured in a study of cytomegalovirus exposure and HLA in healthy donors (dated by TCRdb to the late 2010s). Study-wide context: According to an earlier analysis of 587 of the donors, some 180 million T cells yielded over 90 million unique TCR beta sequences and approximately 300 Gb of sequence data. In the later analysis, no new phenotypic data were used to find candidate immune exposures; instead, reliance was placed on TCR beta sequences and their occurrence across donors. Of the roughly 400 genotyped donors, about 80% fell in the genetic ancestry cluster associated with self-reported Caucasian donors. HLA typing covered class I and class II loci at four-digit resolution. The number of donors typed differed by locus, with roughly 620-630 for A, B, C, DRB1 and DQB1, more than 500 for DQA1, 606 for DPA1, and under 490 for DPB1. Across approximately 400 genotyped donors of the cohort, an average of approximately 240,000 unique TCR beta nucleotide sequences per donor were sequenced, and roughly a sixth of those sequences were non-productive. The study aimed to test whether cataloging public T cell receptors could reveal signatures of past pathogen exposure. Four to six DR-DQ haplotypes were handled as single units for association and clustering, since linkage in the cohort was strong. Along with the approximately 600-subject first cohort, a separate validation cohort of around 110 different subjects was used. An early release that covered fewer than 750 HLA-typed donors contained approximately 300 gigabases of sequencing data and around 85 million unique TCR sequences. In a later genetic analysis, genome-wide SNP genotypes for 398 of the 666 donors were used, and that subset was treated as a discovery cohort. To decide whether each TCR beta V gene segment behaved as functional or pseudogenic, an earlier analysis of several hundred of the donors relied on high-throughput TCR beta sequencing. Donor age, sex, ethnicity and CMV serostatus were collected together with the repertoire data. A later analysis re-analyzed previously published TCR beta repertoires from 600 to 850 donors and added high-resolution HLA genotyping to study TCR occurrence patterns. The study used immunosequencing to profile the T cell repertoires of several hundred subjects and linked those repertoires to cytomegalovirus serostatus. Every repertoire in the discovery cohort had been generated on one and the same sequencing platform. High-throughput TCR immunosequencing, statistical association of individual TCRs with disease status, and machine learning were combined to predict cytomegalovirus infection status. Results the study describes overall, beyond this receptor: Because HLA typing was missing for some donors at each locus, association tests included only the typed subset. A further reported finding was that TCR beta sequences accurately predicted the HLA-A and HLA-B alleles for most subjects in the first cohort. Compared with the 666-donor mean, donors in an Asian-associated ancestry cluster had fewer N-insertions in productive TCRs, according to a later genetic analysis. A later genetic analysis associated a missense DCLRE1C variant with V-gene and J-gene trimming of TCR beta chains, and an independent cohort replicated the association. When HLA alleles, especially DR and DQ, strongly co-occurred, attributing TCR associations to individual alleles was difficult. The authors suggested that the approach could potentially be generalized to other disease states and immunological phenotypes. A few of the identified cytomegalovirus-associated TCR beta chains were confirmed in vitro to be specific for cytomegalovirus antigens. This cohort had only TCR beta chains sequenced, and the lack of alpha or paired-chain data limited which features could be detected. In a later analysis, HLA-associated TCR beta chains were found to be more clonally expanded and to have lower generation probabilities than equally common non-associated chains. Because counts were too low, around 18 rarely observed V segments, including chromosome 9 orphons, were left out of the earlier analysis of some 640 of the donors. Most TCR sequences were seen in very few donors, while some public TCRs were found in many individuals. In a later analysis, several top co-occurrence clusters were reported to appear linked to parvovirus B19, influenza, CMV and Epstein-Barr virus. Sequencing depth was assumed to be roughly uniform across donors in the presence/absence analyses, though that assumption may not hold. Cytomegalovirus status was reported to be diagnosed by the classifier with high specificity and sensitivity in both the original and validation cohorts. In a later analysis, 15,000 to 20,000 TCR beta sequences were associated with specific HLA alleles at a false discovery rate of 0.05. The study gave a list of roughly 150 TCR beta chains associated with cytomegalovirus. Because the 87-base-pair reads could not distinguish some IMGT-functional V segments, including TRBV6-2 and TRBV6-3, those segments were excluded. Linkage disequilibrium might explain the correlated functional status among segregating V segments, but an unknown experimental factor could not be ruled out. A cluster of highly shared sequence variants was judged likely to represent a technical artifact of the sequencing pipeline. An earlier analysis of several hundred of the donors showed that most TCR beta V segments appeared in productive rearrangements either about 90% or about 30% of the time, which broadly matched IMGT annotations. Immune exposure information for the cohort was limited to CMV serostatus. Most CMV-associated TCR beta chains appeared to be HLA-restricted in a later analysis, and the HLA associations seemed to be driven largely by CMV exposure. In a later analysis, TCR association rates were found to vary across HLA loci, with the most associated TCRs seen for DRB1 alleles and the fewest for HLA-C alleles.

The protocol used for the library was the immunoSEQ multiplex PCR assay. The multiplex PCR relied on a mix of 60 forward primers for TCR Vbeta segments and 13 reverse primers for TCR Jbeta segments. A multiplex PCR assay on genomic DNA amplified the CDR3 region of rearranged TCR beta genes. The amplified TCR beta libraries were sequenced on the Illumina HiSeq System as 87-base-pair reads. Regarding the original processing steps: In a later analysis, around 80 million unique TCR beta chains were counted across the roughly 670 repertoires, and around 11 million of these chains were shared by at least two donors. Raw reads were error-corrected and collapsed into unique sequences by a nearest-neighbor algorithm in which closely related sequences were merged to remove PCR and sequencing errors. CDR3 sequences were aligned to IMGT reference sequences to assign V, D and J gene segments. For a sequence to be retained, a match of at least six nucleotides was required to both a V gene segment and a J gene segment. A rearrangement was called productive if the CDR3 had no stop codons and remained in frame with V and J, and every other rearrangement was called non-productive. Following IMGT convention, CDR3 was defined as the stretch from the second conserved V-encoded cysteine up to the conserved J-encoded phenylalanine. The earlier analysis of some 580 of the donors excluded any sequence lacking an unambiguous match to a single V gene segment. An earlier analysis of several hundred of the donors called V segments functional above 56.7% productive rearrangements and segregating when the between-donor standard deviation exceeded 5%. A statistical classification framework was built to diagnose cytomegalovirus status from the catalog of TCR beta chain sequences. A later analysis assigned V and J genes by comparing TCR nucleotide sequences with IMGT/GENE-DB human TR gene sequences. A later analysis assigned CDR3 sequences and most-parsimonious VDJ recombination scenarios with the TCRdist pipeline. In a later analysis, every TCR beta chain was defined by the combination of its CDR3 amino acid sequence and its V-gene family, and reads without a unique V-gene family were dropped. As a way to deal with suspected cross-contamination and a sequencing artifact, a later analysis dropped approximately 590 nucleotide sequences that were highly shared and had low generation probability. A later analysis calculated a clonal expansion index for each public chain from normalized within-repertoire ranks of inferred template counts. Generation probabilities in a later analysis came from a VDJ recombination model fitted to out-of-frame rearrangements, and those results were checked against IGoR. In a later analysis, TCR-TCR, TCR-HLA and TCR-CMV co-occurrence was scored with hypergeometric tests, and a repertoire-size bias correction was applied to TCR pairs. False discovery rates were estimated in a later analysis by permuting HLA or CMV assignments 20 times. In a later analysis, co-occurring TCRs were grouped using DBSCAN, with TCRdist sequence similarity added in when clustering inside HLA-allele-positive subsets. Co-occurrence clustering excluded repertoires with fewer than 30,000 or more than 120,000 public chains, plus five with anomalous nucleotide sharing. Imported from immuneACCESS, the table was reduced by TCRdb to in-frame sequences with V and J called. These copies leave out some clones; in studies compared against another copy, an unresolved V gene accounts for under half, and the cause of the remainder is not known. For V, J and clone size, that table is used; D and trimming come from the DNA. The sample contains 90,000 to 120,000 clones, roughly 76% of them found a single time. Around 2.1% of the sample is taken by the ten largest.

The cohort consisted of 650 to 850 healthy bone marrow donors. At the time of sampling, all cohort members were nominally healthy, though unrecorded immune exposures were likely present. The donor was CMV seronegative and belonged to the group of around 400 seronegative cohort members. A peripheral blood sample was collected from each donor, and TCR beta sequencing was performed on peripheral blood mononuclear cells. Genomic DNA extraction from the blood cell samples was performed with the Qiagen DNeasy Blood Extraction Kit. Looking up the germline V gene yields CDR1 SGHRS and CDR2 YFSETQ. The CDR3 numbers 14 residues from cysteine through phenylalanine. Only the CDR3 DNA is retained, 42 bases long and in frame from the first base. V is cut by 0 bases and J by 10 bases, and the space between the germline ends is 14 bases. On this clone itself: Its antigen is unknown. Base qualities are not provided; no much larger clone lies one nucleotide away.

This TCR derives from a man between 18 and 35 years old in good health and CMV-seronegative. Rearrangement joined TRBV5-1 to TRBJ2-1; no D gene can be assigned with confidence. The sequenced material came from PBMCs. The CDR3 here reads CASSLAVLSREQFF. The bases read TGCGCCAGCAGCTTGGCCGTGCTTTCTCGGGAGCAGTTCTTC.